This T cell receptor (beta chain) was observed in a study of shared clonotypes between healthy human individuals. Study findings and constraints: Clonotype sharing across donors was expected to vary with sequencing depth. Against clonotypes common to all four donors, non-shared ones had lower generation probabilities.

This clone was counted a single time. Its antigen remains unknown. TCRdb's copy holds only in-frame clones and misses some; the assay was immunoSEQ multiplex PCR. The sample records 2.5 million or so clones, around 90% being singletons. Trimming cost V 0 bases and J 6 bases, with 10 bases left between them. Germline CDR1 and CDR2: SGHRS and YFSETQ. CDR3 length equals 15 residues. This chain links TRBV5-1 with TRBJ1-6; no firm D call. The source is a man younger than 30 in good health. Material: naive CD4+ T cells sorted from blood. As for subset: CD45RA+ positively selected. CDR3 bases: TGCGCCAGCAGCTTGGCGGCCGGGTTTAATTCACCCCTCCACTTT. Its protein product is CASSLAAGFNSPLHF.